This T cell receptor beta chain appears in the sequencing data of a study of T cells after yellow fever vaccination. From the 5' RACE reads, TCRdb called clonotypes with MiXCR, one entry per CDR3 protein. Of 550,000 to 750,000 distinct CDR3 sequences in the sample, approximately 13% were seen once. This clonotype has a handful of counts. This sequence was found in a man younger than 45 who received the YFV17D yellow fever vaccine. The starting material was PBMCs, obtained on the day of the yellow fever booster vaccination.

The chain's CDR3 is CASSYTLVGTDTQYF. CDR3 sequence (DNA): TGTGCCAGCAGTTATACCTTGGTAGGCACAGATACGCAGTATTTT. This chain joins TRBV6-2 or TRBV6-3 and TRBJ2-3; D is uncertain. This CDR3 comprises 15 residues. V dropped 3 bases and J dropped 1 base, with 11 bases sitting between them. Germline V gene sequence: CDR1 MNHEY, CDR2 SVGEGT.